These T cell receptor beta chains were read from a single sample in a study of regulatory T cells in long-lasting Graves disease. TCRdb redid the calling of the multiplex PCR reads with MiXCR, one entry per CDR3 protein. This sample yields approximately 400,000 distinct CDR3 sequences, of which more than 12% are seen a single time; approximately 16% belongs to the top ten. The same data also contributed to another study, on T cells in Graves' hyperthyroidism and ophthalmopathy.

The sample in question was peripheral blood mononuclear cells (PBMCs), obtained at new diagnosis, from a patient treated with antithyroid drugs. The receptors stem from a woman aged 25 to 45 with Graves disease. Both conserved end residues are part of each CDR3. The order of the fields is D gene, clone size, V gene, J gene, CDR3 DNA, CDR3 protein. The D gene is left open where the match is weak. Size tells how often a clone was seen (once, few, many) or the class of an expanded clone, and some rows leave it out.

D gene: .
clone size: .
V gene: TRBV11-2
J gene: TRBJ2-5
CDR3 DNA: TGTGCCAGCAGAAACCTCCAGGGGCCCGGGACCCAGTACTTC
CDR3 protein: CASRNLQGPGTQYF

D gene: .
clone size: .
V gene: TRBV7-9
J gene: TRBJ1-6
CDR3 DNA: TGTGCCAGCAGCTTAGAGCTGGCAGGGAATTCACCCCTCCACTTT
CDR3 protein: CASSLELAGNSPLHF

D gene: TRBD1
clone size: .
V gene: TRBV7-3
J gene: TRBJ2-2
CDR3 DNA: TGTGCCAGCAGCCCGGGACAGTCCGGGGAGCTGTTTTTT
CDR3 protein: CASSPGQSGELFF

D gene: .
clone size: .
V gene: TRBV20-1
J gene: TRBJ1-2
CDR3 DNA: TGCAGTGCTATGAGGGGTGGTGATGGCTACACCTTC
CDR3 protein: CSAMRGGDGYTF

D gene: .
clone size: many
V gene: TRBV9
J gene: TRBJ2-2
CDR3 DNA: TGTGCCAGCAGCGTACGTGCGAACACCGGGGAGCTGTTTTTT
CDR3 protein: CASSVRANTGELFF

D gene: TRBD2
clone size: .
V gene: TRBV7-8
J gene: TRBJ2-3
CDR3 DNA: TGTGCCAGCAGCCGGGTGATAGCGGGAGGGCCGGGCACAGATACGCAGTATTTT
CDR3 protein: CASSRVIAGGPGTDTQYF

D gene: .
clone size: .
V gene: TRBV12-3/TRBV12-4
J gene: TRBJ2-7
CDR3 DNA: TGTGCCAACAGGCCCTACCGGGACACTTCATACGAGCAGTACTTC
CDR3 protein: CANRPYRDTSYEQYF

D gene: .
clone size: many
V gene: TRBV6-1
J gene: TRBJ2-3
CDR3 DNA: TGTGCCAGCAGTGAAACTGGGATCAATACGCAGTATTTT
CDR3 protein: CASSETGINTQYF

D gene: TRBD1
clone size: .
V gene: TRBV12-3/TRBV12-4
J gene: TRBJ1-5
CDR3 DNA: TGTGCCAGCAGTTTAGTAGGACAGGGTAGACAGCCCCAGCATTTT
CDR3 protein: CASSLVGQGRQPQHF

D gene: .
clone size: few
V gene: TRBV28
J gene: TRBJ1-2
CDR3 DNA: TGTGCCAGCAGTCCATGGACGGATGGCCACACCTTC
CDR3 protein: CASSPWTDGHTF

D gene: TRBD2
clone size: .
V gene: TRBV4-1
J gene: TRBJ2-2
CDR3 DNA: TGCGCCAGCAGCCAAAGCGGGAGTTTAAACGCCGGGGAGCTGTTTTTT
CDR3 protein: CASSQSGSLNAGELFF

D gene: .
clone size: few
V gene: TRBV30
J gene: TRBJ1-2
CDR3 DNA: TGTGCCTGGAGTGTAAAGGCCTGGAACTATGGCTACACCTTC
CDR3 protein: CAWSVKAWNYGYTF

D gene: TRBD1
clone size: .
V gene: TRBV25-1
J gene: TRBJ2-1
CDR3 DNA: TGTGCCAGCGGCTGGACAGGGCTCGGGGGTGAGCAGTTCTTC
CDR3 protein: CASGWTGLGGEQFF

D gene: .
clone size: many
V gene: TRBV5-1
J gene: TRBJ2-1
CDR3 DNA: TGCGCCAGCAGCTTGGAAGCTAGAACGTACACTGAGCAGTTCTTC
CDR3 protein: CASSLEARTYTEQFF

D gene: TRBD1
clone size: .
V gene: TRBV24-1
J gene: TRBJ1-5
CDR3 DNA: TGTGCCACCAGTGACGGGACAGGGGTGGGTCAGCCCCAGCATTTT
CDR3 protein: CATSDGTGVGQPQHF

D gene: .
clone size: few
V gene: TRBV6-1
J gene: TRBJ1-6
CDR3 DNA: TGTGCCAGCACCGAAAGGGGGGGTCGGGATTCACCCCTCCACTTT
CDR3 protein: CASTERGGRDSPLHF

D gene: .
clone size: few
V gene: TRBV19
J gene: TRBJ1-1
CDR3 DNA: TGTGCCACCGCCCCCGGGAATACTGAAGCTTTCTTT
CDR3 protein: CATAPGNTEAFF

D gene: TRBD2
clone size: many
V gene: TRBV5-1
J gene: TRBJ2-1
CDR3 DNA: TGCGCCAGCAGCTTGGTCCCGGCGGGAGGCTCCTACAATGAGCAGTTCTTC
CDR3 protein: CASSLVPAGGSYNEQFF

D gene: TRBD2
clone size: .
V gene: TRBV12-3/TRBV12-4
J gene: TRBJ2-3
CDR3 DNA: TGTGCCAGCATCCCGAATAGCGGGAGCAGCACAGATACGCAGTATTTT
CDR3 protein: CASIPNSGSSTDTQYF

D gene: .
clone size: .
V gene: TRBV6-1
J gene: TRBJ1-3
CDR3 DNA: TGTGCCAGCAGTCTCTCTGGATCGGGGAGCTCTGGAAACACCATATATTTT
CDR3 protein: CASSLSGSGSSGNTIYF

D gene: TRBD1
clone size: .
V gene: TRBV30
J gene: TRBJ1-1
CDR3 DNA: TGTGCCTGGAGTGTACAGGGGGACACTGAAGCTTTCTTT
CDR3 protein: CAWSVQGDTEAFF

D gene: .
clone size: .
V gene: TRBV7-2
J gene: TRBJ1-5
CDR3 DNA: TGTGCCAGCAGCTTAGAGGGGTATCAGCCCCAGCATTTT
CDR3 protein: CASSLEGYQPQHF

D gene: .
clone size: .
V gene: TRBV11-2
J gene: TRBJ1-2
CDR3 DNA: TGTGCCAGCAGCTCACAGAGCTATGGCTACACCTTC
CDR3 protein: CASSSQSYGYTF

D gene: TRBD1
clone size: many
V gene: TRBV5-1
J gene: TRBJ1-1
CDR3 DNA: TGCGCCAGCAGCTTGGGGACAGGGAAAACTGAAGCTTTCTTT
CDR3 protein: CASSLGTGKTEAFF

D gene: TRBD1
clone size: many
V gene: TRBV28
J gene: TRBJ2-7
CDR3 DNA: TGTGCCAGCAGTTTACTCGGGACAGGGCCTCCCGGGCAGTACTTC
CDR3 protein: CASSLLGTGPPGQYF

D gene: TRBD2
clone size: many
V gene: TRBV27
J gene: TRBJ2-3
CDR3 DNA: TGTGCCAGCAGGGGAGCGGGAGGGCCCAGCACAGATACGCAGTATTTT
CDR3 protein: CASRGAGGPSTDTQYF

D gene: TRBD2
clone size: many
V gene: TRBV5-1
J gene: TRBJ2-1
CDR3 DNA: TGTGCCAGCAGCGGGGGACTAGAGTACAATGAGCAGTTCTTC
CDR3 protein: CASSGGLEYNEQFF

D gene: .
clone size: few
V gene: TRBV14
J gene: TRBJ1-6
CDR3 DNA: TGTGCCAGCAGCCGCAGGGACGCTAATAATTCACCCCTCCACTTT
CDR3 protein: CASSRRDANNSPLHF